What follows are 22 T cell receptor beta chains derived from one specimen sequenced in a study of CXCR3-negative and CXCR3-positive naive CD8 T cells. Overall study findings and caveats: CXCR3-positive naive cells had TRB CDR3s that were more hydrophobic than CXCR3-negative naive cells had.

Antigens of these TCRs are unknown. With UMI labels, 5' RACE was used to prepare the TRB cDNA libraries. TCRdb re-called the 5' RACE reads; every CDR3 protein appears as one record, without DNA. In all, the sample yields some 120,000 distinct CDR3 sequences. Specimen: naive CXCR3+ CD8+ T cells from blood. Subset in this sample: CD45RO-CCR7+CD27+CD95- naive CD8+ T cells expressing CXCR3 (TNR3+). The receptors stem from a human donor in good health. Some clones in this sample may be carry-over from other donors' samples.

The CDR3 reads CASSHPMNSARDRPYNEQFF. This sequence joins TRBV28 and TRBJ2-1; TCRdb names TRBD1, which stays unverified in the absence of DNA. Germline values: CDR1 MDHEN, CDR2 SYDVKM. CDR3 size: 20 residues.

J is TRBJ2-1 and V is TRBV18; there is no DNA to check the TCRdb D call of TRBD2. Germline V gene lookup returns CDR1 KGHSH and CDR2 LQKENI. The CDR3 length is 16 residues. The CDR3: CASSANPSGSMNEQFF.

The rearrangement joins TRBV7-9 to TRBJ2-3; the TCRdb D gene call, TRBD2, has no DNA to confirm it. CDR3 length: 17 amino acids. Germline V lookup: CDR1 SEHNR, CDR2 FQNEAQ (reference sequence). CDR3 loop: CASSSTTSGGAAYTQYF.

The chain is built from TRBV7-9 and TRBJ2-7. There are 13 residues in the CDR3. From germline, CDR1 is SEHNR and CDR2 FQNEAQ (reference sequence). This CDR3 reads CASSLVSQYEQYF.

CDR3 region: CASSQDSSRGELFF. The chain combines TRBV4-3 with TRBJ2-2; without DNA, the TCRdb call of TRBD1 cannot be checked. Germline V gene lookup returns CDR1 LGHNA and CDR2 YSLEER. This CDR3 has 14 residues.

The chain carries TRBV2 and TRBJ2-1. Germline values: CDR1 SNHLY, CDR2 FYNNEI. This CDR3 spans 16 amino acids. CDR3: CASSEHWGSSYNEQFF.

The genes are TRBV7-9 and TRBJ2-7; the TCRdb call, TRBD1, lacks DNA for checking. CDR1 is SEHNR and CDR2 is FQNEAQ in the germline V gene (reference sequence). The CDR3 covers 13 residues. The CDR3 sequence is CASSPDRGNEQYF. Full variable domain (missing parts from reference TRBV7-9 and TRBJ2-7): DTGVSQNPRHKITKRGQNVTFRCDPISEHNRLYWYRQTLGQGPEFLTYFQNEAQLEKSRLLSDRFSAERPKGSFSTLEIQRTEQGDSAMYLCASSPDRGNEQYFGPGTRLTVT.

The chain links TRBV10-3 to TRBJ2-1; TCRdb gives TRBD1 as the D gene, but with no DNA this cannot be confirmed. The germline gives CDR1 ENHRY, CDR2 SYGVKD. CDR3 length: 15 amino acids. The CDR3 reads CAISAAGDSYNEQFF.

This chain uses TRBV28 with TRBJ2-7; TCRdb returns TRBD2, unconfirmable since there is no DNA. CDR1 is MDHEN and CDR2 is SYDVKM in the germline V gene. This CDR3 has 14 residues. The CDR3 region is CASSTRRLAYEQYF.

The chain has TRBV25-1 and TRBJ2-2. CDR1 MGHDK and CDR2 SYGVNS come from the germline V gene. The CDR3 runs to 15 residues. The CDR3 loop reads CASSEYDFRAGELFF.

V and J are TRBV28 and TRBJ2-1; the TRBD2 assignment by TCRdb is unverifiable without DNA. Germline CDR1 is MDHEN and CDR2 is SYDVKM. This CDR3 contains 14 residues. The CDR3 region is CASSWERSYNEQFF. Variable domain in full (rest from reference TRBV28 and TRBJ2-1): DVKVTQSSRYLVKRTGEKVFLECVQDMDHENMFWYRQDPGLGLRLIYFSYDVKMKEKGDIPEGYSVSREKKERFSLILESASTNQTSMYLCASSWERSYNEQFFGPGTRLTVL.

The gene calls are TRBV7-9 and TRBJ1-2; lacking DNA, the TRBD1 call made by TCRdb goes unchecked. There are 15 residues in the CDR3. CDR1 SEHNR and CDR2 FQNEAQ come from the germline V gene (reference sequence). This CDR3 is CASSLPGQNNYGYTF.

The genes are TRBV29-1 and TRBJ1-2; TCRdb proposes TRBD1, but this gene call is untestable without DNA. The germline gives CDR1 SQVTM, CDR2 ANQGSEA. This CDR3 has 13 residues. The CDR3 reads CSVVQGGIYGYTF.

This rearrangement joins TRBV7-6 to TRBJ2-2. This CDR3 contains 14 residues. In germline, CDR1 is SGHVS, CDR2 FNYEAQ. CDR3 sequence: CASSWTGNTGELFF. The full variable domain, in which reference TRBV7-6 and TRBJ2-2 provide the parts outside the CDR3, is GAGVSQSPRYKVTKRGQDVALRCDPISGHVSLYWYRQALGQGPEFLTYFNYEAQQDKSGLPNDRFSAERPEGSISTLTIQRTEQRDSAMYRCASSWTGNTGELFFGEGSRLTVL.

The chain combines TRBV28 with TRBJ2-7; the TCRdb D gene call, TRBD2, has no DNA to confirm it. CDR1 and CDR2 from the germline V gene are MDHEN and SYDVKM. The CDR3 contains 15 residues. The chain's CDR3 is CASSSGTKGNYEQYF.

This chain links TRBV20-1 with TRBJ2-7; the D call of TRBD1 rests on TCRdb alone, since no DNA is present to check it. The CDR3 extends over 15 amino acids. Germline CDR1 reads DFQATT; CDR2 reads SNEGSKA (reference sequence). The CDR3 is CSARRLSATTYEQYF.

This sequence joins TRBV12-5 and TRBJ1-1. The length of the CDR3 is 14 residues. Germline V gene lookup returns CDR1 LGHNT and CDR2 FRNRAP. Here the CDR3 reads CASGLGSMNTEAFF.

The V gene is TRBV5-1, the J gene TRBJ2-5; without DNA, the TCRdb call of TRBD1 cannot be checked. This CDR3 is 14 amino acids long. Per the germline V gene, CDR1 is SGHRS and CDR2 is YFSETQ. CDR3 region: CASIGEGWLETQYF.

The chain joins TRBV7-6 to TRBJ2-5; the D gene TCRdb calls, TRBD2, cannot be checked with no DNA. Germline V gene sequence: CDR1 SGHVS, CDR2 FNYEAQ. CDR3 length: 16 residues. CDR3 sequence reads: CASSLIRLAGDESQYF. Complete variable domain (other parts from reference TRBV7-6 and TRBJ2-5): GAGVSQSPRYKVTKRGQDVALRCDPISGHVSLYWYRQALGQGPEFLTYFNYEAQQDKSGLPNDRFSAERPEGSISTLTIQRTEQRDSAMYRCASSLIRLAGDESQYFGPGTRLLVL.

The chain carries TRBV6-5 and TRBJ1-2; no DNA is available, so the TRBD1 call from TCRdb remains unchecked. This CDR3 is 14 amino acids long. The germline V gene has CDR1 MNHEY and CDR2 SVGAGI. The CDR3 spells CASSYSHREYGYTF.

The chain employs TRBV4-3 and TRBJ2-1; TCRdb reports TRBD2, a call that lacks DNA to check it against. This CDR3 has 16 amino acids. Germline V gene lookup returns CDR1 LGHNA and CDR2 YSLEER. This chain's CDR3 is CASSPEGGGGYNEQFF.

The J gene is TRBJ2-7, the V gene TRBV4-3; TCRdb indicates TRBD2, and absent DNA this call remains unverified. The CDR3 sequence is 16 residues long. Germline V gene sequence: CDR1 LGHNA, CDR2 YSLEER. The CDR3 reads CASSQVVVGGDYEQYF.